Each of the 22 T cell receptor beta chains below was sequenced from the same sample in a study of cytomegalovirus exposure and HLA in healthy donors. Primers for the PCR totalled 60 Vbeta and 13 Jbeta. The table came from immunoSEQ multiplex PCR; TCRdb's copy has only in-frame clones and leaves some out. The sample table sets out about 120,000 clones. Sequencing input: PBMCs. All receptors come from a man aged 30-40 years in good health and CMV-seronegative.

This sequence joins TRBV2 and TRBJ1-5; TRBD1 agrees at 10 bases. J was trimmed by 6 bases and V by 6 bases; bases with no gene match: 2. The CDR3 has 13 residues. The germline CDR1 and CDR2 sequences are SNHLY and FYNNEI. CDR3 residues: CASSRQGAQPQHF. The CDR3, as DNA: TGTGCCAGCAGCCGACAGGGGGCTCAGCCCCAGCATTTT.

V usage is TRBV18 and J usage is TRBJ2-3; the D gene is possibly TRBD2 (6 bases). V was clipped by 10 bases and J by 1 base, with 9 bases between them. The CDR3 loop spans 12 amino acids. Germline V lookup: CDR1 KGHSH, CDR2 LQKENI. The DNA of the CDR3 is TGTGCCACTTCGGGGGGCACAGATACGCAGTATTTT. Protein sequence: CATSGGTDTQYF.

V is TRBV5-1 and J is TRBJ2-5; no reliable D call. The end of the DNA aligns better with TRBJ2-7, so the J call may be wrong. Germline lookup yields CDR1 SGHRS and CDR2 YFSETQ. The CDR3 is 12 residues long. Here the CDR3 reads CASTSASYEQYF. In DNA form, the CDR3 reads TGCGCCAGCACCTCCGCATCATACGAGCAGTACTTC.

The V and J genes are TRBV7-2 and TRBJ2-5; the D gene is possibly TRBD2 (7 bases). The J call may be mistaken, given a closer DNA end match to TRBJ2-7. The CDR3 sequence is 14 residues long. Germline CDR1 reads SGHTA; CDR2 reads FQGNSA. In nucleotides, the CDR3 is TGTGCCAGCAGCTTATTACGGGGGGCGGGCGAGCAGTACTTC. Translation: CASSLLRGAGEQYF.

The chain uses TRBV5-1 and TRBJ2-4; 11 nucleotides line up with TRBD2. The germline V gene encodes CDR1 SGHRS and CDR2 YFSETQ. The CDR3 runs 18 residues. V was pared by 3 bases and J by 0 bases, with 8 bases of the junction left unmatched. The DNA for the CDR3 is TGCGCCAGCAGCTCGGGGGTAGCGGGGGGGCTAGCCAAAAACATTCAGTACTTC. This encodes CASSSGVAGGLAKNIQYF.

The chain uses TRBV5-1 and TRBJ2-3; TRBD2 matches at 10 bases. The CDR3 is made up of 16 amino acids. V lost 2 bases and J lost 0; bases outside the gene matches: 3. Germline CDR1 and CDR2: SGHRS and YFSETQ. In DNA form, the CDR3 reads TGCGCCAGCAGCTTACGACTAGCGGGTAGCACAGATACGCAGTATTTT. Its translation is CASSLRLAGSTDTQYF.

The CDR3 reads CASSSSLGASGANVLTF. The CDR3 nucleotides read TGTGCCAGCAGTTCAAGTTTAGGGGCCTCCGGGGCCAACGTCCTGACTTTC. V gene TRBV28 combines with J gene TRBJ2-6, with D tentatively TRBD1 (5 bases). The V end was cut by 4 bases, the J end by 4 bases, with 17 bases between. The CDR3 loop spans 17 amino acids. Germline CDR1 and CDR2: MDHEN and SYDVKM.

The J gene is TRBJ2-5, the V gene TRBV9, with TRBD2 matching over 10 bases. The germline V gene encodes CDR1 SGDLS and CDR2 YYNGEE. Trimming at V came to 3 bases and at J to 5 bases, leaving 7 bases not matched to a gene. The CDR3 runs to 15 residues. CDR3 sequence: CASSAERGGRETQYF. CDR3 sequence (DNA): TGTGCCAGCAGCGCGGAGCGGGGGGGCAGGGAGACCCAGTACTTC. Filled out from reference TRBV9 and TRBJ2-5, the complete variable domain reads DSGVTQTPKHLITATGQRVTLRCSPRSGDLSVYWYQQSLDQGLQFLIQYYNGEERAKGNILERFSAQQFPDLHSELNLSSLELGDSALYFCASSAERGGRETQYFGPGTRLLVL.

This chain's CDR3 is CASSLALGAHTEAFF. DNA for the CDR3: TGTGCCAGCAGCTTAGCGCTGGGGGCGCACACTGAAGCTTTCTTT. The V and J genes are TRBV7-2 and TRBJ1-1, with D perhaps TRBD1 (6 bases). This CDR3 has 15 residues. Germline V gene lookup returns CDR1 SGHTA and CDR2 FQGNSA. Trimming took off 0 bases at V and 3 bases at J, with 11 bases between the two ends.

J is TRBJ2-3 and V is TRBV7-8, with TRBD2 matching over 12 bases. V was pared by 1 base and J by 5 bases, with 4 bases of the junction left unmatched. CDR3 size: 16 residues. Germline loops: CDR1 SGHVS, CDR2 FQNEAQ. The CDR3 DNA reads as TGTGCCAGCAGCTTAGGACTAGCGGGGGCGGAAGATACGCAGTATTTT. Amino acid sequence: CASSLGLAGAEDTQYF. The entire variable domain, with the rest obtained from reference TRBV7-8 and TRBJ2-3, is as follows: GAGVSQSPRYKVAKRGQDVALRCDPISGHVSLFWYQQALGQGPEFLTYFQNEAQLDKSGLPSDRFFAERPEGSVSTLKIQRTQQEDSAVYLCASSLGLAGAEDTQYFGPGTRLTVL.

The chain has TRBV21-1 and TRBJ1-3. TRBV21-1 is a pseudogene locus. The CDR3 spans 17 residues. Written as DNA, the CDR3 is TGTGCCAGCAGCAAAGCTAGAACACCTAGCTCTGGAAACACCATATATTTT. Its protein is CASSKARTPSSGNTIYF.

This rearrangement joins TRBV29-1 to TRBJ2-5, with TRBD2 as a possible D gene (5 bases). This CDR3 has 13 residues. From germline, CDR1 is SQVTM and CDR2 ANQGSEA. Trimming took off 3 bases at V and 3 bases at J, with 11 bases between the two ends. CDR3 loop: CSVDKPAEETQYF. The CDR3 DNA sequence: TGCAGCGTTGATAAACCAGCGGAAGAGACCCAGTACTTC.

The chain links TRBV5-1 to TRBJ1-4; maybe TRBD1 (6 bases). The CDR3 runs to 18 residues. V was trimmed by 0 bases and J by 5 bases, leaving 20 bases between them. Germline V gene data show CDR1 as SGHRS and CDR2 as YFSETQ. The CDR3 loop is CASSLEGGGRLVNEKLFF. CDR3 nucleotides: TGCGCCAGCAGCTTGGAGGGGGGGGGCCGTTTAGTGAATGAAAAACTGTTTTTT.

This chain connects TRBV5-5 to TRBJ2-6, with D possibly being TRBD1 (5 bases). Per germline, CDR1 SGHKS and CDR2 YYEKEE (reference sequence). V shed 1 base and J shed 2 bases, with 10 bases lying between them. The CDR3 loop spans 16 amino acids. CDR3 in DNA: TGTGCCAGCAGCTTGAGTACAGGCGCTGGGGCCAACGTCCTGACTTTC. It translates to CASSLSTGAGANVLTF.

This chain connects TRBV5-1 to TRBJ1-4; TRBD1 might be the D (5 bases). The CDR3 is made up of 16 amino acids. V was trimmed by 0 bases and J by 5 bases, leaving 14 bases between them. Germline CDR1 is SGHRS and CDR2 is YFSETQ. In DNA, the CDR3 is TGCGCCAGCAGCTTGGGAACGCCAGGGTACAATGAAAAACTGTTTTTT. Protein product: CASSLGTPGYNEKLFF.

The V call is TRBV19, the J call TRBJ2-7, with TRBD1 identical over 8 bases. There are 13 residues in the CDR3. CDR1 and CDR2 from the germline V gene are LNHDA and SQIVND (reference sequence). Trimming at V came to 6 bases and at J to 3 bases, leaving 4 bases not matched to a gene. The CDR3: CASRGQAHYEQYF. DNA of the CDR3: TGTGCCAGTAGGGGACAGGCCCACTACGAGCAGTACTTC.

V usage is TRBV5-1 and J usage is TRBJ2-5, with D perhaps matching TRBD2 (6 bases). Per germline, CDR1 SGHRS and CDR2 YFSETQ. Deletions cut 5 bases from V and 5 bases from J, with 13 bases between. There are 13 residues in the CDR3. CDR3 coding DNA: TGCGCCAGCAGATCCCGGACTACGGAGACCCAGTACTTC. Its protein is CASRSRTTETQYF.

The chain is built from TRBV4-3 and TRBJ2-3, with 11 bases matching TRBD2. Germline lookup yields CDR1 LGHNA and CDR2 YSLEER. V lost 4 bases to trimming and J lost 1 base; unmatched junction nucleotides: 1. This CDR3 spans 15 amino acids. The CDR3 loop reads CASSLGLAGTDTQYF. The CDR3 DNA is TGCGCCAGCAGCCTGGGACTAGCGGGCACAGATACGCAGTATTTT.

V gene TRBV6-1 combines with J gene TRBJ1-2; 11 bases align to TRBD1. The V segment lost 9 bases and the J segment 7 bases; nucleotides outside the gene matches: 4. The CDR3 runs to 12 residues. The germline CDR1 and CDR2 sequences are MNHNS and SASEGT. CDR3 DNA: TGTGCCAGTAGGACAGGGGGCGCTGGCTACACCTTC. Translating it yields CASRTGGAGYTF.

This chain links TRBV7-2 with TRBJ1-1; TRBD1 matches 7 bases. V trimming: 5 bases; J trimming: 7 bases; junction bases outside the gene matches: 7. The V gene's germline CDR1 is SGHTA and CDR2 FQGNSA. This CDR3 has 13 amino acids. CDR3 amino acids: CASSHGTALEAFF. The CDR3 DNA is TGTGCCAGCAGCCACGGGACAGCACTTGAAGCTTTCTTT.

The chain joins TRBV6-5 to TRBJ2-3; 11 bases agree with TRBD2. J gave up 4 bases and V 4 bases, and 4 bases lay outside the gene matches. Germline V gene data show CDR1 as MNHEY and CDR2 as SVGAGI. The CDR3 contains 15 residues. In DNA, the CDR3 is TGTGCCAGCAGTTTCACTAGCGGGGGATCAGATACGCAGTATTTT. This encodes CASSFTSGGSDTQYF.

V is TRBV18 and J is TRBJ1-5; D is possibly TRBD1 (5 bases). The CDR3 consists of 14 residues. V lost 5 bases and J lost 3, with 11 bases in between. The germline CDR1 and CDR2 sequences are KGHSH and LQKENI. The CDR3 spells CASSFARDNQPQHF. The CDR3 bases are TGTGCCAGCTCATTCGCCAGGGACAATCAGCCCCAGCATTTT.